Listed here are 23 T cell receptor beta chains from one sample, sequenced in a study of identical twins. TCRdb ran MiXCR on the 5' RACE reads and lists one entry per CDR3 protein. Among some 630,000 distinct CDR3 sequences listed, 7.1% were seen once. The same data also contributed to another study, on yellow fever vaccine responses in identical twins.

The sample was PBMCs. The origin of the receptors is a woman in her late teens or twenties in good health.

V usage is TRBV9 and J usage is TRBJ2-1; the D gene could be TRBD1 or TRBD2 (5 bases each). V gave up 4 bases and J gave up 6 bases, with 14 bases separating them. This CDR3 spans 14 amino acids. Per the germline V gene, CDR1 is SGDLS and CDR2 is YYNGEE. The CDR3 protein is CASSPVGTPNEQFF. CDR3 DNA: TGTGCCAGCAGCCCAGTGGGGACCCCCAATGAGCAGTTCTTC.

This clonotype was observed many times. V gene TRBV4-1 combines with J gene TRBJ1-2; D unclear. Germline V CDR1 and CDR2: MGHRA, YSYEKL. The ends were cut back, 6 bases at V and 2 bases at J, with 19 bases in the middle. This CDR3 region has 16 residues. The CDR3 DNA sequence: TGCGCCAGCAGACCCTACTACTCGGAAGTCAACTATGGCTACACCTTC. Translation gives CASRPYYSEVNYGYTF.

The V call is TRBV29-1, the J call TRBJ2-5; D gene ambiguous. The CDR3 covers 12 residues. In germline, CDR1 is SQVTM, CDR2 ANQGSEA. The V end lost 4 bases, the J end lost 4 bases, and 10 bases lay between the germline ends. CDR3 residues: CSVVWPTETQYF. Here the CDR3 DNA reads TGCAGCGTTGTGTGGCCCACAGAGACCCAGTACTTC.

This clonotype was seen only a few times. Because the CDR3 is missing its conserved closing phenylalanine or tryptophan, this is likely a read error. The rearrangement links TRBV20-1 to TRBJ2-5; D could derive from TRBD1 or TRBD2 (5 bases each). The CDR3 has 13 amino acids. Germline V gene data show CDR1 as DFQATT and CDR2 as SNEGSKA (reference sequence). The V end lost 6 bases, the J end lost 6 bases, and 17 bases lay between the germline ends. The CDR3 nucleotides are TGCAGTGCCCCCGATGGGGGAAAACAGACCCAGTACTCC. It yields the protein CSAPDGGKQTQYS.

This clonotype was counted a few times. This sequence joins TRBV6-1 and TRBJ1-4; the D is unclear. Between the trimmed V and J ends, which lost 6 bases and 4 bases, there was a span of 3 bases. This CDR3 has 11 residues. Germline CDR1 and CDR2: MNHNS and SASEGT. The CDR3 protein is CASRFNEKLFF. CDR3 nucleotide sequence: TGTGCCAGCAGATTTAATGAAAAACTGTTTTTT.

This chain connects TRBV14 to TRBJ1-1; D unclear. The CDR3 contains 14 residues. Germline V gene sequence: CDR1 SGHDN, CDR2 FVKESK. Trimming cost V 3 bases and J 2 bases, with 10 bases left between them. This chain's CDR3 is CASSHLYGNTEAFF. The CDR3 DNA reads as TGTGCCAGCAGCCATCTTTATGGAAACACTGAAGCTTTCTTT.

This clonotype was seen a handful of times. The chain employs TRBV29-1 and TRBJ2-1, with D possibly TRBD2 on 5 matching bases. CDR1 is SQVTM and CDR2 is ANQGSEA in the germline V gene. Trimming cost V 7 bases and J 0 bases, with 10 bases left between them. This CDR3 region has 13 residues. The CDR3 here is CSAQGLSYNEQFF. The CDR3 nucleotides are TGCAGCGCCCAAGGACTCTCCTACAATGAGCAGTTCTTC.

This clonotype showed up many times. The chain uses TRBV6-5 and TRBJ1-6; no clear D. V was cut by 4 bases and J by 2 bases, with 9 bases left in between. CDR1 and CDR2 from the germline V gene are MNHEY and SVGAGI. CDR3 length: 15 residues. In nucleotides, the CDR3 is TGTGCCAGCAGTTTTGACCCGCCCTATAATTCACCCCTCCACTTT. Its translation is CASSFDPPYNSPLHF.

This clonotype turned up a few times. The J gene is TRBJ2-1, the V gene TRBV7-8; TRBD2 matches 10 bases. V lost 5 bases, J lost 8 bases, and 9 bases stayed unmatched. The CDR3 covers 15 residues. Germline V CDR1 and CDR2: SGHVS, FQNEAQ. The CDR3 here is CASSPPSGRWYEQFF. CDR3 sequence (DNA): TGTGCCAGCAGCCCCCCTAGCGGGAGATGGTATGAGCAGTTCTTC.

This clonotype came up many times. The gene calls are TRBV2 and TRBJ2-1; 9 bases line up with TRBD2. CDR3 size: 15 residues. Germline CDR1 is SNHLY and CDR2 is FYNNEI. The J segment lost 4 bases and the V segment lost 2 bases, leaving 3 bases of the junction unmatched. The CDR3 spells CASSELSGRYNEQFF. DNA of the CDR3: TGTGCCAGCAGTGAACTCAGCGGGAGGTACAATGAGCAGTTCTTC. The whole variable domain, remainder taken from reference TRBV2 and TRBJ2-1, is EPEVTQTPSHQVTQMGQEVILRCVPISNHLYFYWYRQILGQKVEFLVSFYNNEISEKSEIFDDQFSVERPDGSNFTLKIRSTKLEDSAMYFCASSELSGRYNEQFFGPGTRLTVL.

CDR3 amino acids: CSARRWTGELFF. DNA for the CDR3: TGCAGTGCTCGCAGGTGGACCGGGGAGCTGTTTTTT. The V gene is TRBV20-1, the J gene TRBJ2-2, with D uncertain. The length of the CDR3 is 12 residues. With 5 bases removed from V and 5 bases from J, the gap between germline ends came to 9 bases. Germline V gives CDR1 DFQATT, CDR2 SNEGSKA (reference sequence).

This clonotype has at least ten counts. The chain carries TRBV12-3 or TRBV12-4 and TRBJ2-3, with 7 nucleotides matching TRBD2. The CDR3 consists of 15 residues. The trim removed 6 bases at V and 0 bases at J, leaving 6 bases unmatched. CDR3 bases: TGTGCCAGCAGGAAGCGGGGCACTAGCACAGATACGCAGTATTTT. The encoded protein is CASRKRGTSTDTQYF.

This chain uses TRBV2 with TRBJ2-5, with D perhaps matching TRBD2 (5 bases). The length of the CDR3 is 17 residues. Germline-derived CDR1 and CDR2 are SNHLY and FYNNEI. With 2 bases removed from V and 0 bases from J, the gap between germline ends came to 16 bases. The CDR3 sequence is CASSERRLPSNQETQYF. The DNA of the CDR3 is TGTGCCAGCAGTGAAAGGAGGCTACCCAGTAACCAAGAGACCCAGTACTTC. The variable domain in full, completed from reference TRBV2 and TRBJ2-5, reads EPEVTQTPSHQVTQMGQEVILRCVPISNHLYFYWYRQILGQKVEFLVSFYNNEISEKSEIFDDQFSVERPDGSNFTLKIRSTKLEDSAMYFCASSERRLPSNQETQYFGPGTRLLVL.

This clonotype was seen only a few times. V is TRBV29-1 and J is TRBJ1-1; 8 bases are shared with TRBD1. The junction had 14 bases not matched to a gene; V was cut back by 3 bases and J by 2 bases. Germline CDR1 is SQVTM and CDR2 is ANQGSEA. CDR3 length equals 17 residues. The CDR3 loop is CSVDASPDRARNTEAFF. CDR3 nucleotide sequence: TGCAGCGTTGATGCCTCTCCGGACAGGGCCCGAAACACTGAAGCTTTCTTT.

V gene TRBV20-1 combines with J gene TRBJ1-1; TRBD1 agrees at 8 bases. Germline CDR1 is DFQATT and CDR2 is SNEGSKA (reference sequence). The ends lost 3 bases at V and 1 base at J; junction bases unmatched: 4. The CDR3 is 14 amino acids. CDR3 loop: CSARDRVANTEAFF. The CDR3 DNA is TGCAGTGCTAGGGACAGGGTCGCGAACACTGAAGCTTTCTTT.

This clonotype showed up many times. CDR3 nucleotide sequence: TGTGCCACCAGTGGGTACGCGGGGCAGGGCACCGGGGAGCTGTTTTTT. It translates to CATSGYAGQGTGELFF. This rearrangement joins TRBV24-1 to TRBJ2-2; D might be TRBD2 (6 bases). This CDR3 contains 16 residues. Looked up from germline, CDR1 is KGHDR and CDR2 is SFDVKD. V lost 5 bases to trimming and J lost 4 bases, with 16 bases between them.

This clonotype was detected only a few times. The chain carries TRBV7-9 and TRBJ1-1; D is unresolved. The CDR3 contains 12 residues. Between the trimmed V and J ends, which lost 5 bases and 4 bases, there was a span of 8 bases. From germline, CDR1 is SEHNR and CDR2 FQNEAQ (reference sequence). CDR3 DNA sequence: TGTGCCAGCAGCGGCGACCGCACTGAAGCTTTCTTT. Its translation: CASSGDRTEAFF.

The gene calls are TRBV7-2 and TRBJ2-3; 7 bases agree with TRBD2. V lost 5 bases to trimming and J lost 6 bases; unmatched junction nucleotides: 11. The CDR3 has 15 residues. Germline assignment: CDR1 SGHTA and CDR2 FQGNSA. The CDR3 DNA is TGTGCCAGCAGCCCAATGGGGGGGACGCAGGATACGCAGTATTTT. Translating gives CASSPMGGTQDTQYF.

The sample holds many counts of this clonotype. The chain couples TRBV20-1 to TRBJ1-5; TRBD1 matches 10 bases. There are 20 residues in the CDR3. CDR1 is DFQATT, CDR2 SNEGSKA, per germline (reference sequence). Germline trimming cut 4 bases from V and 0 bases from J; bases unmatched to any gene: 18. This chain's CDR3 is CSATPAAGTGVGNSNQPQHF. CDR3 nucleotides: TGCAGTGCTACCCCAGCGGCGGGGACAGGGGTAGGAAATAGCAATCAGCCCCAGCATTTT.

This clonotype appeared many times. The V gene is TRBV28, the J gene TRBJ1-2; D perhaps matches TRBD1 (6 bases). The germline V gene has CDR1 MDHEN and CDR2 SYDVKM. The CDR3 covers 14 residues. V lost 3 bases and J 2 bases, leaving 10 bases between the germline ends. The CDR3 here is CASSLSGANYGYTF. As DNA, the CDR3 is TGTGCCAGCAGTTTGTCGGGGGCCAACTATGGCTACACCTTC.

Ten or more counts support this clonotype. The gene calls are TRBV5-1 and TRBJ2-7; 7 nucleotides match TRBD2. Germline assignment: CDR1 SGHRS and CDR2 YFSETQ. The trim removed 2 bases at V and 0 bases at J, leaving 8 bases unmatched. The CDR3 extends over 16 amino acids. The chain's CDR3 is CASSFPVASGSYEQYF. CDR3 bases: TGCGCCAGCAGCTTCCCCGTGGCTAGCGGCTCCTACGAGCAGTACTTC.

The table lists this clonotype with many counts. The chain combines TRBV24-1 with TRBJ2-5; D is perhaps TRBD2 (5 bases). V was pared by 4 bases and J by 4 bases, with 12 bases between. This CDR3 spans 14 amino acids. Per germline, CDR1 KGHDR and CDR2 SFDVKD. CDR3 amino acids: CATSERRTRETQYF. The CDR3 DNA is TGTGCCACCAGTGAGAGAAGGACTCGAGAGACCCAGTACTTC.

The CDR3 sequence: CASTMASGATSTDTQYF. CDR3 DNA: TGTGCCAGCACCATGGCTAGCGGGGCAACAAGCACAGATACGCAGTATTTT. This chain links TRBV27 with TRBJ2-3; 9 bases line up with TRBD2. CDR1 MNHEY and CDR2 SMNVEV come from the germline V gene (reference sequence). After removal of 7 bases from V and 0 bases from J, the junction contained 11 bases not matched to a gene. The CDR3 is 17 amino acids.